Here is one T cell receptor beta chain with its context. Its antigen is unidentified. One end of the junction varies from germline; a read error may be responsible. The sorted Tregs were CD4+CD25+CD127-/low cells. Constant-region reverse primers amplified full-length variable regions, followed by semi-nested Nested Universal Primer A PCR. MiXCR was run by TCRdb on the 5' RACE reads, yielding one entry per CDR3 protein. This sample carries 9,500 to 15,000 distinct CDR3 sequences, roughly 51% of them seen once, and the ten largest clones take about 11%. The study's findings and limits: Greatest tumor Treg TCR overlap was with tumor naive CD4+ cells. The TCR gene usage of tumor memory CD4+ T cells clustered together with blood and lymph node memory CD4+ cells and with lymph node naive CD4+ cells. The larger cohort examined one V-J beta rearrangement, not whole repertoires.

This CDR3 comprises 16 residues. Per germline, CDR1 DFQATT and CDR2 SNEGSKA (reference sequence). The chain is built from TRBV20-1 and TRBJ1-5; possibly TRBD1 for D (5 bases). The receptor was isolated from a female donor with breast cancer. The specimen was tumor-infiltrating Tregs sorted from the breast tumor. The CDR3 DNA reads TGCAGTGCTAGTGATCCGATCGGGGGAGGCAATCGGCCCCAGCATTTT. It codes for CSASDPIGGGNRPQHF.